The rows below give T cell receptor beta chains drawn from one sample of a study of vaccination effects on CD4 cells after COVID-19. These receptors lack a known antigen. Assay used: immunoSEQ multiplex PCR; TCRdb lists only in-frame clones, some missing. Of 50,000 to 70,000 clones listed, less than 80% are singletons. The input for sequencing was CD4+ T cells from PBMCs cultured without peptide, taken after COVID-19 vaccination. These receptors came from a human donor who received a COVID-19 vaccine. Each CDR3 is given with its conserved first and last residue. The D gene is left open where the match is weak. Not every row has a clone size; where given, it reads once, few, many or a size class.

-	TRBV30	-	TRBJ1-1	CAWSRTVNTEAFF	TGTGCCTGGAGTAGGACAGTGAACACTGAAGCTTTCTTT
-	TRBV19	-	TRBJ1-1	CASSDAGRRRAFF	TGTGCCAGTAGTGATGCGGGAAGGCGTCGAGCTTTCTTT
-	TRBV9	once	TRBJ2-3	CASSPYSTDTQYF	TGTGCCAGCAGCCCCTATAGCACAGATACGCAGTATTTT
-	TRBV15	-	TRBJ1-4	CATSREGGEKLFF	TGTGCCACCAGCAGAGAGGGGGGCGAAAAACTGTTTTTT
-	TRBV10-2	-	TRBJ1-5	CAVQGIGQPQHF	TGCGCCGTACAGGGTATAGGTCAGCCCCAGCATTTT
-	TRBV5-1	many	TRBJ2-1	CASSLGRTEWNEQFF	TGCGCCAGCAGCTTGGGCAGGACAGAATGGAATGAGCAGTTCTTC
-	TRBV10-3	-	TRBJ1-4	CAISELGKGEEKLFF	TGTGCCATCAGTGAACTGGGGAAAGGTGAAGAAAAACTGTTTTTT
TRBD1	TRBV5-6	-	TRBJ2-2	CASSFSTGTGVGELFF	TGTGCCAGCAGCTTTTCCACCGGGACAGGGGTCGGGGAGCTGTTTTTT
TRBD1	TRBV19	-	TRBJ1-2	CASTSRDRAIYGYTF	TGTGCCAGTACTTCCCGGGACAGGGCGATCTATGGCTACACCTTC
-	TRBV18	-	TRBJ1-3	CASSPQGTRGDTIYF	TGTGCCAGCTCACCCCAGGGAACCCGGGGGGACACCATATATTTT
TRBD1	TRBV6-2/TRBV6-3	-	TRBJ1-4	CASSYPGQGEEKLFF	TGTGCCAGCAGTTACCCGGGACAGGGGGAGGAAAAACTGTTTTTT
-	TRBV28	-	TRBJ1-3	CASNTPGVSSGNTIYF	TGTGCCAGCAACACTCCCGGGGTTAGCTCTGGAAACACCATATATTTT
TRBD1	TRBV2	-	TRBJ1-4	CASSELTGANEKLFF	TGTGCCAGCAGCGAATTGACAGGGGCTAATGAAAAACTGTTTTTT
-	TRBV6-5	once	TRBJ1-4	CASGRVGEKLFF	TGTGCCAGCGGGCGGGTAGGAGAAAAACTGTTTTTT
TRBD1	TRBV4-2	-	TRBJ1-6	CASSWGQGQGSPLHF	TGTGCCAGCAGCTGGGGACAGGGTCAGGGTTCACCCCTCCACTTT